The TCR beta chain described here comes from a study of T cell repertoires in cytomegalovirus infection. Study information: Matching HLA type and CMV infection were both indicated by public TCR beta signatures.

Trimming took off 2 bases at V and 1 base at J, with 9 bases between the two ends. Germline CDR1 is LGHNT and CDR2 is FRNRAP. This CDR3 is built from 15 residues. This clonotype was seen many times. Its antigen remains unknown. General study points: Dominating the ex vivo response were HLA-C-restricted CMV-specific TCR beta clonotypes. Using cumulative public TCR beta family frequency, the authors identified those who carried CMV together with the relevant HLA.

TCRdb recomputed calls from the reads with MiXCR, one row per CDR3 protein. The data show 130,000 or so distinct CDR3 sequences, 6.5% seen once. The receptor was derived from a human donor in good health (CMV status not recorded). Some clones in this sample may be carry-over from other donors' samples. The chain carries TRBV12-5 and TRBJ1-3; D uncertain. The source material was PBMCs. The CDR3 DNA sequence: TGTGCTAGTGGTTTGCTCGGGTATTCTGGAAACACCATATATTTT. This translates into CASGLLGYSGNTIYF. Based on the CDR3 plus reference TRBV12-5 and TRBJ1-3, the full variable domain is DARVTQTPRHKVTEMGQEVTMRCQPILGHNTVFWYRQTMMQGLELLAYFRNRAPLDDSGMPKDRFSAEMPDATLATLKIQPSEPRDSAVYFCASGLLGYSGNTIYFGEGSWLTVV.